This T cell receptor (beta chain) is drawn from a study of radiotherapy plus CTLA-4 blockade in lung cancer. Background on the study: Objective responses occurred in roughly a sixth of patients; 25% to 35% had disease control. Study-level results: Best predicting response, reportedly, were early blood T cell clone dynamics, with interferon-beta. An expansion of tumor-derived TCR clones occurred in blood after radiotherapy plus ipilimumab.

In germline, CDR1 is MNHNS, CDR2 SASEGT. Trimming took off 4 bases at V and 3 bases at J, with 15 bases between the two ends. CDR3 length equals 16 residues. Comment on this clone: Its target is unknown.

Focal radiation and CTLA-4 blockade (ipilimumab) were tested in chemo-refractory metastatic non-small-cell lung cancer patients. TCRdb keeps only in-frame clones here, not all; method: immunoSEQ multiplex PCR. Among over 50,000 clones listed, roughly 84% were seen once. This sequence originates from a human donor with non-small cell lung cancer who had a partial response to radiotherapy plus ipilimumab. The sequencing here drew on peripheral blood, taken from a patient treated with radiotherapy plus ipilimumab. The V call is TRBV6-1, the J call TRBJ2-2; TRBD1 is a possible D gene (5 bases). The CDR3 protein is CASSVSWGADTGELFF. The CDR3 nucleotides read TGTGCCAGCAGTGTGAGTTGGGGCGCGGACACCGGGGAGCTGTTTTTT.